The rows below give T cell receptor beta chains drawn from one sample of a study of cytomegalovirus exposure and HLA in healthy donors. TCRdb's copy holds only in-frame clones and misses some; the assay was immunoSEQ multiplex PCR. The ten top clones account for approximately 10%, within a sample of 45,000 to 55,000 clones. Material for sequencing was PBMCs. These receptors originate from a woman aged 45-65 years in good health and CMV-seropositive. CDR3s include the opening cysteine and the closing phenylalanine or tryptophan. D genes are given only for firm matches.

>TRBJ2-3|TRBV4-1|TRBD1
CASSRGQVNTDTQYF
TGCGCCAGCAGCCGCGGACAGGTTAACACAGATACGCAGTATTTT
>TRBJ2-7|TRBV5-1|TRBD2
CASSSHIASGSYEQYF
TGCGCCAGCAGCTCTCACATAGCTAGCGGGAGCTACGAGCAGTACTTC
>TRBJ2-6|TRBV28|.
CASSHQPSGTGANVLTF
TGTGCCAGCAGTCACCAACCCAGCGGGACAGGGGCCAACGTCCTGACTTTC
>TRBJ1-1|TRBV5-1|TRBD1
CASSTGTGGTEAFF
TGCGCCAGCAGTACCGGGACAGGGGGCACTGAAGCTTTCTTT
>TRBJ2-3|TRBV6-5|TRBD2
CASSFSGSSDTQYF
TGTGCCAGCAGTTTTAGCGGGAGCTCAGATACGCAGTATTTT
>TRBJ2-1|TRBV5-4|.
CASSLGGVRSYNEQFF
TGTGCCAGCAGCTTGGGGGGAGTTCGCTCCTACAATGAGCAGTTCTTC
>TRBJ1-1|TRBV6-5|TRBD1
CASSRMPGTAEAFF
TGTGCCAGCAGTAGAATGCCCGGGACAGCTGAAGCTTTCTTT
>TRBJ1-2|TRBV5-1|.
CASSLSPGDYGYTF
TGCGCCAGCAGCTTGTCTCCAGGGGACTATGGCTACACCTTC
>TRBJ2-5|TRBV5-1|.
CASSLGRAQSETQYF
TGCGCCAGCAGCTTGGGGCGGGCCCAATCGGAGACCCAGTACTTC
>TRBJ2-1|TRBV19|.
CASSIGGGSYNEQFF
TGTGCCAGTAGTATAGGTGGCGGCTCCTACAATGAGCAGTTCTTC
>TRBJ2-3|TRBV18|TRBD1
CASSLGQATRDTQYF
TGTGCCAGCTCACTGGGACAGGCAACAAGAGATACGCAGTATTTT
>TRBJ2-1|TRBV9|TRBD2
CASSLTSGGGNEQFF
TGTGCCAGCAGCCTTACTAGCGGGGGGGGCAATGAGCAGTTCTTC
>TRBJ2-3|TRBV7-2|TRBD2
CASSHLGSGRARDTQYF
TGTGCCAGCAGCCACTTGGGCAGCGGGAGGGCCCGGGATACGCAGTATTTT
>TRBJ2-1|TRBV27|TRBD2
CASSHLAGGHHNEQFF
TGTGCCAGCAGTCATCTAGCGGGAGGGCACCACAATGAGCAGTTCTTC
>TRBJ2-3|TRBV6-5|TRBD1
CASRNRGNADTQYF
TGTGCCAGCAGAAACAGGGGTAACGCAGATACGCAGTATTTT
>TRBJ1-1|TRBV11-2|TRBD1
CASRGVRGGPNTEAFF
TGTGCCAGCAGGGGGGTCAGAGGGGGCCCGAACACTGAAGCTTTCTTT
>TRBJ1-4|TRBV11-3|TRBD1
CASSFSAGGREKLFF
TGTGCCAGCAGCTTCTCAGCAGGGGGAAGGGAAAAACTGTTTTTT
>TRBJ1-1|TRBV6-5|TRBD1
CASRERGQGSTEAFF
TGTGCCAGCAGGGAGAGGGGACAGGGGAGTACTGAAGCTTTCTTT
>TRBJ1-5|TRBV4-1|TRBD1
CASSQELDRGHQPQHF
TGCGCCAGCAGCCAAGAGCTGGACAGGGGGCATCAGCCCCAGCATTTT
>TRBJ2-5|TRBV5-1|TRBD2
CASSTGLAGQETQYF
TGCGCCAGCAGCACGGGACTAGCGGGCCAAGAGACCCAGTACTTC